The rows below give T cell receptor beta chains drawn from one sample of a study of T cell repertoires in ileal Crohn's disease. The repertoire was sequenced with immunoSEQ multiplex PCR; TCRdb's copy has only in-frame clones and lacks some. Among about 4,500 clones, just under 75% were seen once, and the ten largest hold 20% to 25%. Sequenced input: ileal tissue. All receptors derive from an adult with Crohn's disease. CDR3s include the opening cysteine and the closing phenylalanine or tryptophan. Each record gives: V gene, clone size, J gene, D gene, CDR3 DNA, CDR3 protein. The D gene is left open where the match is weak. Clone sizes are given selectively: once, few, many, or a class where the clone is expanded.

TRBV15	-	TRBJ1-6	-	TGTGCCACCAGCACCAGCTCCTATAATTCACCCCTCCACTTT	CATSTSSYNSPLHF
TRBV7-6	once	TRBJ2-3	-	TGTGCCAGCAGCTTAGGACAGCCCACAGATACGCAGTATTTT	CASSLGQPTDTQYF
TRBV5-4	once	TRBJ2-5	TRBD1	TGTGCCAGCAGCTTCACAGGGGGTGAAGAGACCCAGTACTTC	CASSFTGGEETQYF
TRBV15	-	TRBJ2-7	TRBD1	TGTGCCACCAGCAGATTTGGACCGGGACAGGGCGACTACGAGCAGTACTTC	CATSRFGPGQGDYEQYF
TRBV7-6	-	TRBJ2-5	-	TGTGCCAGCAGCCCCAATACAGGGCAAGAGACCCAGTACTTC	CASSPNTGQETQYF
TRBV20-1	-	TRBJ2-3	TRBD1	TGCAGTGCTCCTTACAGGGGGCCCCAGTATTTT	CSAPYRGPQYF
TRBV5-4	-	TRBJ2-3	TRBD2	TGTGCCAGCAGCCCACCGGGGCGGGAGATTACAGATACGCAGTATTTT	CASSPPGREITDTQYF
TRBV7-2	-	TRBJ2-2	-	TGTGCCAGCAGCTCGGGTCGGAGTTCTTTTCCGGGGGAGCTGTTTTTT	CASSSGRSSFPGELFF
TRBV11-3	-	TRBJ2-5	-	TGTGCCAGCGGACAACCGTTGGGACTTACTAATAGGGAGACCCAGTACTTC	CASGQPLGLTNRETQYF
TRBV19	-	TRBJ1-4	TRBD1	TGTGCCAGTAGTTTCCCCACTCCAGGGGGCCGTAATGAAAAACTGTTTTTT	CASSFPTPGGRNEKLFF
TRBV19	-	TRBJ1-1	-	TGTGCCAGTAGGACGAAAGCGTTCGCCACTGAAGCTTTCTTT	CASRTKAFATEAFF
TRBV5-1	-	TRBJ1-6	TRBD1	TGCGCCAGCAGCCCCCCGGGACAGGAGATTAATTCACCCCTCCACTTT	CASSPPGQEINSPLHF
TRBV30	-	TRBJ1-4	TRBD1	TGTGCCTGGAACAGGGGAACTGCTAATGAAAAACTGTTTTTT	CAWNRGTANEKLFF
TRBV30	-	TRBJ2-1	-	TGTGCCTGGTCCGGTCGGGGTGAGCAGTTCTTC	CAWSGRGEQFF
TRBV9	few	TRBJ2-1	-	TGTGCCAGCAGCGTCCGTCAGAATGAGCAGTTCTTC	CASSVRQNEQFF
TRBV7-9	-	TRBJ2-5	-	TGTGCCAGCAGCTTTAGCGGTGAGACCCAGTACTTC	CASSFSGETQYF
TRBV6-6	-	TRBJ2-2	-	TGTGCCATCTCCCAAGGGGTTGCCGGGGAGCTGTTTTTT	CAISQGVAGELFF
TRBV30	-	TRBJ2-7	TRBD2	TGTGCCTGGAGTGAGGGGCAGGGACTAAAATCCTACGAGCAGTACTTC	CAWSEGQGLKSYEQYF
TRBV7-8	once	TRBJ1-1	-	TGTGCCAGCAGCTTAGGAGATTTGAAGAACACTGAAGCTTTCTTT	CASSLGDLKNTEAFF
TRBV5-1	-	TRBJ1-1	-	TGCGCCAGCAGCCCGGAGTTAGTTGGTACTGAAGCTTTCTTT	CASSPELVGTEAFF
TRBV5-1	-	TRBJ1-4	-	TGCGCCAGCAGCTTACAGGGTCTCGGAACTAATGAAAAACTGTTTTTT	CASSLQGLGTNEKLFF
TRBV4-1	-	TRBJ1-1	-	TGCGCCAGCAGCGCCTTAGGAGGGTTTGGGACTGAAGCTTTCTTT	CASSALGGFGTEAFF
TRBV4-2	-	TRBJ1-6	TRBD1	TGTGCCAGCAGCCCCGGACAGGGGGGATATAATTCACCCCTCCACTTT	CASSPGQGGYNSPLHF
TRBV4-1	-	TRBJ1-1	-	TGCGCCAGCAGCCAAGCGCCCAACCCGGGCACTGAAGCTTTCTTT	CASSQAPNPGTEAFF
TRBV30	-	TRBJ2-1	TRBD1	TGTGCCTGGAACCTCGGGACAGTCCTAGGCAATGAGCAGTTCTTC	CAWNLGTVLGNEQFF
TRBV6-6	-	TRBJ1-2	TRBD1	TGTGCCAGCAGTTCCCAACAGGGGAGGGGCTACACCTTC	CASSSQQGRGYTF
TRBV2	few	TRBJ1-2	-	TGTGCCAGCGGGGGTAACGGACAGCCGTCGGCCGGCTACACCTTC	CASGGNGQPSAGYTF
TRBV30	-	TRBJ2-7	-	TGTGCCTGGAGTGCCGGGACACGAGGACACGAGCAGTACTTC	CAWSAGTRGHEQYF
TRBV12-5	few	TRBJ2-3	TRBD2	TGTGCTAGTGGTTTCCTCGGGACTAGCGGGGTCCCAGATACGCAGTATTTT	CASGFLGTSGVPDTQYF
TRBV5-1	-	TRBJ1-2	-	TGCGCCAGCGGCCGGACTGAAGGTGGCTACACCTTC	CASGRTEGGYTF
TRBV11-3	large	TRBJ2-7	TRBD1	TGTGCCAGCAGCTCCGACAGGGGAAGTCGGTACGAGCAGTACTTC	CASSSDRGSRYEQYF
TRBV5-1	once	TRBJ2-5	-	TGCGCCAGCAGCGCGGGGGAGACCCAGTACTTC	CASSAGETQYF
TRBV11-3	-	TRBJ1-2	-	TGTGCCAGCAGCTATCAGGGTTATGGCTACACCTTC	CASSYQGYGYTF
TRBV7-8	-	TRBJ2-2	-	TGTGCCAGCAGCAACCCGAGGAGCGGGAAGTGGGGGCTGAACACCGGGGAGCTGTTTTTT	CASSNPRSGKWGLNTGELFF
TRBV6-5	-	TRBJ1-2	TRBD1	TGTGCCAGCAGCGACGGGACAGGGACTGGCTACACCTTC	CASSDGTGTGYTF
TRBV6-1	once	TRBJ1-2	-	TGTGCCAGCAACCCTGGGGGCGACTATGGCTACACCTTC	CASNPGGDYGYTF
TRBV4-2	-	TRBJ1-6	-	TGTGCCAGCAGCCGGACAGTTGATAATTCACCCCTCCACTTT	CASSRTVDNSPLHF
TRBV7-2	-	TRBJ2-3	-	TGTGCCAGCAGCTTAAGCCGGGACACAGATACGCAGTATTTT	CASSLSRDTDTQYF
TRBV7-2	-	TRBJ2-3	-	TGTGCCAGCAGCTTAGCCCGTGTAGATACGCAGTATTTT	CASSLARVDTQYF
TRBV25-1	-	TRBJ2-7	-	TGTGCCAGCAGTGATTCCAGGGTTGGCGAGCAGTACTTC	CASSDSRVGEQYF
TRBV13	-	TRBJ1-3	TRBD1	TGTGCCAGCAGCCACTCCTCAGGGGGCGCAGGAAACACCATATATTTT	CASSHSSGGAGNTIYF
TRBV27	-	TRBJ2-6	TRBD1	TGTGCCAGCATGATACAGGGGGCAGTTGGGGCCAACGTCCTGACTTTC	CASMIQGAVGANVLTF
TRBV7-5	-	TRBJ2-2	-	TGTGCCAGAAGCTTGTGCAGGGAAGCGAACACCGGGGAGCTGTTTTTT	CARSLCREANTGELFF
TRBV13	-	TRBJ1-3	TRBD1	TGTGCCAGCAGCTGGGGACAGGCATCTGGAAACACCATATATTTT	CASSWGQASGNTIYF
TRBV6-6	-	TRBJ1-2	-	TGTGCCAGCAGAGACCCGACAAACTATGGCTACACCTTC	CASRDPTNYGYTF
TRBV30	-	TRBJ1-3	TRBD1	TGTGCCTGGGGCTGGACAGGCTCTGGAAACACCATATATTTT	CAWGWTGSGNTIYF
TRBV6-1	-	TRBJ2-7	TRBD2	TGTGCCAGCAGTCGTAACCGGGACTACCCCTACGAGCAGTACTTC	CASSRNRDYPYEQYF
TRBV11-2	-	TRBJ2-7	-	TGTGCCAGCAGCTCTAGCGTCGAGCAGTACTTC	CASSSSVEQYF
TRBV5-1	-	TRBJ2-1	TRBD2	TGCGCCAGCAGCTTGGCCCGAGCGGGAGAGGAAAATGAGCAGTTCTTC	CASSLARAGEENEQFF
TRBV11-3	-	TRBJ2-7	TRBD2	TGTGCCAGCAGCTCGGGAGGCAGATCCTACGAGCAGTACTTC	CASSSGGRSYEQYF
TRBV9	-	TRBJ2-1	TRBD2	TGTGCCAGCAGCTTAAGATTGACTAGCGGAGAGATGTTTTTCTTC	CASSLRLTSGEMFFF
TRBV11-3	-	TRBJ2-1	-	TGTGCCAGCAGCACAGGGACGAGCTCCTACAATGAGCAGTTCTTC	CASSTGTSSYNEQFF
TRBV5-1	-	TRBJ2-3	-	TGCGCCAGTACTTCCGGGACTTCCAAAGATACGCAGTATTTT	CASTSGTSKDTQYF
TRBV29-1	-	TRBJ1-5	-	TGCAGCGTTGGAGGGAGTAGCAATCAGCCCCAGCATTTT	CSVGGSSNQPQHF
TRBV13	once	TRBJ1-5	TRBD1	TGTGCCAGCAGCCTAGGACAGGATCCGCCCCAGCATTTT	CASSLGQDPPQHF
TRBV7-8	-	TRBJ2-7	-	TGTGCCAGCAGCTTAACAGTCATTATTAACGAGCAGTACTTC	CASSLTVIINEQYF
TRBV27	-	TRBJ2-1	TRBD1	TGTGCCAGCAGTCCCGGACAGGGGGTGGCTGAGCAGTTCTTC	CASSPGQGVAEQFF
TRBV29-1	-	TRBJ1-2	-	TGCAGCGTTGTCGGCCAGGGTTCCGAGGGCTACACCTTC	CSVVGQGSEGYTF
TRBV5-1	-	TRBJ2-2	-	TGCGCCAGCAGCACAGGGAACACCGGGGAGCTGTTTTTT	CASSTGNTGELFF
TRBV10-2	-	TRBJ2-1	-	TGCGCCAGCAGTACGCAGACGGCGGGTGAGCAGTTCTTC	CASSTQTAGEQFF